These 20 T cell receptor beta chains came from one sample sequenced in a study of OX40 agonist ivuxolimab in advanced cancers. The table came from immunoSEQ multiplex PCR; TCRdb's copy has only in-frame clones and leaves some out. The sample carries 40,000 to 55,000 clones, roughly 93% recorded once. Material: CD4+ or CD8+ T cells sorted from blood, obtained in a trial of the OX40 agonist ivuxolimab. These receptors were taken from an adult with an advanced solid tumor such as melanoma, head and neck, liver or kidney cancer.

J is TRBJ1-2 and V is TRBV28; 8 bases line up with TRBD1. The CDR3 has 14 amino acids. Germline loops: CDR1 MDHEN, CDR2 SYDVKM. V was pared by 5 bases and J by 5 bases, with 7 bases of the junction left unmatched. CDR3 amino acids: CASSPTGARYGYTF. Here the CDR3 DNA reads TGTGCCAGCAGTCCGACAGGGGCAAGGTATGGCTACACCTTC.

The chain employs TRBV7-2 and TRBJ2-7; perhaps D is TRBD1 or TRBD2 (6 bases each). CDR3 length: 16 residues. CDR1 and CDR2 from the germline V gene are SGHTA and FQGNSA. V lost 4 bases, J lost 2 bases, and 18 bases lay in between. The CDR3 here is CASSSRRAGHTYEQYF. CDR3 nucleotide sequence: TGTGCCAGCAGCTCCCGTCGGGCGGGACACACCTACGAGCAGTACTTC.

V and J are TRBV2 and TRBJ1-1; 9 bases align to TRBD1. Germline assignment: CDR1 SNHLY and CDR2 FYNNEI. The CDR3 has 15 residues. V shed 1 base, J shed 5 bases, and the junction held 5 bases outside the gene matches. The CDR3 nucleotides are TGTGCCAGCAGTGAAGATAACAGGGGGCTGACTGAAGCTTTCTTT. Translating gives CASSEDNRGLTEAFF. The full variable domain, completed using reference TRBV2 and TRBJ1-1, is EPEVTQTPSHQVTQMGQEVILRCVPISNHLYFYWYRQILGQKVEFLVSFYNNEISEKSEIFDDQFSVERPDGSNFTLKIRSTKLEDSAMYFCASSEDNRGLTEAFFGQGTRLTVV.

This clone was observed once. The CDR3 bases are TGCGCCAGCAGCCAAGAGGGTTCTTACAGCCCTCTGGGGGAGCAGTACTTC. Translation: CASSQEGSYSPLGEQYF. The chain is built from TRBV4-3 and TRBJ2-7; no reliable D call. This CDR3 has 17 amino acids. V shed 0 bases and J shed 7 bases, with 22 bases lying between them. Germline V CDR1 and CDR2: LGHNA, YSLEER.

The J gene is TRBJ1-1, the V gene TRBV27; D ambiguous. The CDR3 has 13 residues. V was shortened by 6 bases and J by 2 bases, with 10 bases between the two germline ends. Germline values: CDR1 MNHEY, CDR2 SMNVEV (reference sequence). This chain's CDR3 is CASSSLANTEAFF. CDR3 bases: TGTGCCAGCAGCTCTTTGGCCAACACTGAAGCTTTCTTT.

The chain links TRBV7-9 to TRBJ1-2; D unresolved. The CDR3 runs 15 residues. Germline assignment: CDR1 SEHNR and CDR2 FQNEAQ (reference sequence). V shed 5 bases and J shed 4 bases, with 17 bases lying between them. The CDR3 reads CASSLGPGAGYGYTF. Written as DNA, the CDR3 is TGTGCCAGCAGCCTCGGACCGGGAGCGGGCTATGGCTACACCTTC.

V usage is TRBV28 and J usage is TRBJ1-1, with no clear D. Looked up from germline, CDR1 is MDHEN and CDR2 is SYDVKM. V lost 2 bases and J lost 8, with 3 bases in between. The CDR3 contains 10 residues. CDR3 nucleotide sequence: TGTGCCAGCAGTTTAGGGGAAGCTTTCTTT. This encodes CASSLGEAFF.

This clone appeared a single time. The V and J genes are TRBV28 and TRBJ2-7, with unresolved D. V gave up 5 bases and J gave up 3 bases, with 5 bases separating them. The CDR3 has 11 residues. CDR1 and CDR2 (germline): MDHEN, SYDVKM. Here the CDR3 reads CASSTNYEQYF. The CDR3 bases are TGTGCCAGCAGTACCAACTACGAGCAGTACTTC.

This clone was seen just once. The chain carries TRBV4-1 and TRBJ2-1; D is ambiguous. Per the germline V gene, CDR1 is MGHRA and CDR2 is YSYEKL. The CDR3 length is 15 residues. V shed 1 base and J shed 8 bases, with 15 bases lying between them. As DNA, the CDR3 is TGCGCCAGCAGCCAAGTTGAAGGGAACATCGATGAGCAGTTCTTC. It is translated as CASSQVEGNIDEQFF.

This clone appeared once. The CDR3 spells CASSPQRVEEAFF. The CDR3 DNA reads as TGTGCCAGCAGCCCCCAGCGGGTTGAGGAAGCTTTCTTT. The chain recombines TRBV9 with TRBJ1-1; D ambiguous. Trimming pared 4 bases from V and 8 bases from J, leaving 15 bases between. The CDR3 loop spans 13 amino acids. Germline assignment: CDR1 SGDLS and CDR2 YYNGEE. Drawing the rest from reference TRBV9 and TRBJ1-1, the complete variable domain is DSGVTQTPKHLITATGQRVTLRCSPRSGDLSVYWYQQSLDQGLQFLIQYYNGEERAKGNILERFSAQQFPDLHSELNLSSLELGDSALYFCASSPQRVEEAFFGQGTRLTVV.

This chain connects TRBV13 to TRBJ1-1; no clear D. From germline, CDR1 is PRHDT and CDR2 FYEKMQ (reference sequence). The CDR3 has 15 residues. Trimming took 5 bases from V and 2 from J, leaving 15 bases between them. CDR3 amino acids: CASSLPGGLNTEAFF. CDR3 nucleotides: TGTGCCAGCAGCCTCCCCGGAGGGCTTAACACTGAAGCTTTCTTT.

V and J are TRBV4-3 and TRBJ2-1; no clear D. The V end lost 0 bases, the J end lost 5 bases, and 8 bases lay between the germline ends. The CDR3 totals 14 residues. Germline V gene lookup returns CDR1 LGHNA and CDR2 YSLEER. The CDR3 protein is CASSQDTENNEQFF. CDR3 sequence (DNA): TGCGCCAGCAGCCAAGATACGGAAAACAATGAGCAGTTCTTC.

The gene calls are TRBV28 and TRBJ2-7; D uncertain. Germline CDR1 is MDHEN and CDR2 is SYDVKM. The CDR3 covers 12 residues. Trimming removed 3 bases from V and 5 bases from J, with 8 bases in between. The CDR3 coding sequence is TGTGCCAGCAGTTTCCAGAGCGACGAGCAGTACTTC. It codes for CASSFQSDEQYF.

This chain joins TRBV9 and TRBJ1-2, with 8 bases that match TRBD1. The CDR3 is 14 residues long. The germline CDR1 and CDR2 sequences are SGDLS and YYNGEE. The V and J ends lost 2 bases and 3 bases, in that order; junction bases with no gene match: 3. The CDR3 DNA reads as TGTGCCAGCAGCGTTCAACAGGGGGACTATGGCTACACCTTC. Its protein product is CASSVQQGDYGYTF.

Many counts were recorded for this clone. This rearrangement joins TRBV11-2 to TRBJ2-1, with D possibly called TRBD1 or TRBD2 (5 bases each). Germline CDR1 reads SGHAT; CDR2 reads FQNNGV. Deletions cut 9 bases from V and 5 bases from J, with 8 bases between. This CDR3 contains 11 residues. The CDR3: CARGVDNEQFF. For the CDR3, the DNA is TGTGCCAGGGGGGTTGACAATGAGCAGTTCTTC.

The chain recombines TRBV9 with TRBJ1-2, with a possible D match to TRBD1 (5 bases). The germline V and J ends were trimmed by 6 bases and 5 bases, with 14 bases remaining between them. Germline lookup yields CDR1 SGDLS and CDR2 YYNGEE. There are 13 residues in the CDR3. The CDR3 DNA sequence: TGTGCCAGCACCCGGGGGGGGATATATGGCTACACCTTC. It translates to CASTRGGIYGYTF.

The rearrangement joins TRBV4-3 to TRBJ2-1, with 9 bases lining up with TRBD2. The CDR3 runs 16 residues. The trim removed 1 base at V and 8 bases at J, leaving 9 bases unmatched. Germline CDR1 and CDR2: LGHNA and YSLEER. The CDR3 DNA follows: TGCGCCAGCAGCCAAGGGGATAGCGGGAGTATAGATGAGCAGTTCTTC. Translation gives CASSQGDSGSIDEQFF.

The chain combines TRBV27 with TRBJ2-4, with D possibly TRBD1 on 6 matching bases. The CDR3 consists of 15 residues. The V gene lost 3 bases and the J gene lost 2 bases, with 11 bases spanning the gap. Per the germline V gene, CDR1 is MNHEY and CDR2 is SMNVEV (reference sequence). The CDR3, as DNA: TGTGCCAGCAGTTTGAGTCAGGGGTCCAAAAACATTCAGTACTTC. This gives the protein CASSLSQGSKNIQYF.

V usage is TRBV6-1 and J usage is TRBJ1-2; 9 bases line up with TRBD1. There are 14 residues in the CDR3. Per germline, CDR1 MNHNS and CDR2 SASEGT. J gave up 4 bases and V 5 bases, and 5 bases lay outside the gene matches. In DNA form, the CDR3 reads TGTGCCAGCAGTTGGGACAGGGAAATCTATGGCTACACCTTC. The encoded protein is CASSWDREIYGYTF.

In nucleotides, the CDR3 is TGTGCCAGCAGCCCGGAAGGGGAGACCCAGTACTTC. Its translation is CASSPEGETQYF. The chain links TRBV5-6 to TRBJ2-5; the D is unclear. Per the germline V gene, CDR1 is SGHDT and CDR2 is YYEEEE. The V end was cut by 4 bases, the J end by 5 bases, with 9 bases between. The CDR3 extends over 12 amino acids.